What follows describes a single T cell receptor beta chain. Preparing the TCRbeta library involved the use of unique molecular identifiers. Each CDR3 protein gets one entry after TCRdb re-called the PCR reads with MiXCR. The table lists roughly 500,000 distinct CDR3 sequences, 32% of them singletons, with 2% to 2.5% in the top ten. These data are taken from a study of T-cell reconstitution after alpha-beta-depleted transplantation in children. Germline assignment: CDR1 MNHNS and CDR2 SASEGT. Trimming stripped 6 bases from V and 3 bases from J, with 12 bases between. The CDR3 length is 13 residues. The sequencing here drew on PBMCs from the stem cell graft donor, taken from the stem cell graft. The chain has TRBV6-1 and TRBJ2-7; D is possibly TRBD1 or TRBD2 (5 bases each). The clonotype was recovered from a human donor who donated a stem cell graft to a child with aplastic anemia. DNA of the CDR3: TGTGCCAGCAGGCAGGGACCCGGCTACGAGCAGTACGTC. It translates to CASRQGPGYEQYV.